This record concerns one T cell receptor beta chain sequence. These data originate in a study of control samples from healthy donors and cancer patients. Measured with immunoSEQ multiplex PCR; TCRdb has only the in-frame clones, and not every one. Of roughly 90,000 clones in the sample, 82% were seen once. The CDR3 runs to 14 residues. The trim removed 0 bases at V and 8 bases at J, leaving 1 base unmatched. The germline V gene has CDR1 ENHRY and CDR2 SYGVKD. This rearrangement joins TRBV10-3 to TRBJ2-1, with TRBD1 matching over 10 bases. This TCR was sampled from a woman between 55 and 75 years old in good health. Sequences were obtained from blood. The CDR3 nucleotides read TGTGCCATCAGTGAGTCGACAGGGGGCGATGAGCAGTTCTTC. This gives the protein CAISESTGGDEQFF.